These T cell receptor beta chains were read from a single sample in a study of T cell responses to AZD1222 COVID-19 vaccine. The table came from immunoSEQ multiplex PCR; TCRdb's copy has only in-frame clones and leaves some out. This table has 130,000 or so clones, about nine tenths appearing once. The specimen comprised peripheral blood, sampled on day 0 of AZD1222 vaccination. Every receptor here comes from an adult in good health. CDR3s include the opening cysteine and the closing phenylalanine or tryptophan. A D gene is named only where the DNA matches it firmly. The size entry is marked missing in some rows and otherwise reads once, few, many or a size class.

>TRBJ1-2|TRBD1|TRBV28|once
CASSLWGQASYGYTF
TGTGCCAGCAGTTTATGGGGACAGGCAAGCTATGGCTACACCTTC
>TRBJ1-4|TRBD1|TRBV27|-
CASSLTGTGREKLFF
TGTGCCAGCAGTCTAACCGGGACAGGGCGTGAAAAACTGTTTTTT
>TRBJ1-5|-|TRBV10-2|-
CASKKGPYSNQPQHF
TGCGCCTCCAAGAAGGGACCATATAGCAATCAGCCCCAGCATTTT
>TRBJ2-7|TRBD2|TRBV27|-
CASGKGGSAGVVSEQYF
TGTGCCAGCGGAAAAGGTGGGTCAGCGGGGGTTGTGAGTGAGCAGTACTTC
>TRBJ2-2|TRBD2|TRBV18|-
CASSPLAGSNTGELFF
TGTGCCAGCTCACCACTAGCGGGATCGAACACCGGGGAGCTGTTTTTT
>TRBJ1-1|-|TRBV21-1|-
CASSKSQAGAYYTEAFF
TGTGCCAGCAGCAAAAGCCAGGCAGGGGCGTATTACACTGAAGCTTTCTTT
>TRBJ2-1|-|TRBV7-9|-
CASSQSWDNQFF
TGTGCCAGCAGCCAAAGTTGGGACAATCAGTTCTTC
>TRBJ2-2|-|TRBV2|-
CASTRGPSGELFF
TGTGCCAGCACCCGGGGGCCGTCCGGGGAGCTGTTTTTT
>TRBJ2-3|TRBD2|TRBV19|-
CASSIGGGGSSKQYF
TGTGCCAGTAGTATAGGGGGGGGAGGTTCGAGTAAGCAGTATTTT
>TRBJ1-2|TRBD1|TRBV2|-
CASKNRGLGYTF
TGTGCCAGCAAGAACAGGGGTCTTGGCTACACCTTC
>TRBJ1-2|-|TRBV14|once
CASSPYYDANYGYTF
TGTGCCAGCAGCCCGTACTACGACGCCAACTATGGCTACACCTTC
>TRBJ2-2|-|TRBV27|-
CASREKVGGPGGELFF
TGTGCCAGCAGGGAAAAGGTCGGGGGGCCGGGCGGGGAGCTGTTTTTT
>TRBJ1-4|-|TRBV5-1|-
CASKGSEGSKANEKLFF
TGCGCCAGCAAGGGGTCCGAGGGGTCTAAGGCTAATGAAAAACTGTTTTTT
>TRBJ2-5|TRBD2|TRBV5-8|-
CASSLLWSLAGPQETQYF
TGTGCCAGCAGCTTGTTGTGGTCCTTAGCGGGACCCCAAGAGACCCAGTACTTC